Below are 5 T cell receptor beta chains sequenced from a single sample in a study of blood T cell repertoires in COVID-19 (TCRdb year 2020). Library prep was done by the immunoSEQ multiplex PCR assay. TCRdb re-hosts the immuneACCESS table, in-frame sequences only. Its copies lack some clones; in the studies checked, an unresolved V gene accounts for under half of them, and the cause for the rest is not known. Counted in this sample were around 130,000 clones; roughly four fifths of them appeared once. Around 13% of the sample is in the top ten clones. Sequenced: peripheral blood. The receptors were gathered from a human donor in a cohort sampled during active COVID-19.

J is TRBJ1-3 and V is TRBV6-1, with D possibly being TRBD1 (5 bases). The CDR3 consists of 19 residues. CDR1 MNHNS and CDR2 SASEGT come from the germline V gene. With 3 bases removed from V and 2 bases from J, the gap between germline ends came to 23 bases. The CDR3 DNA reads as TGTGCCAGCAGTGAGGGAGAAAGGCCTCGCAGGGAGGCTGGAAACACCATATATTTT. Protein: CASSEGERPRREAGNTIYF.

The J gene is TRBJ1-6, the V gene TRBV19, with 7 bases matching TRBD1. CDR3 size: 13 residues. Losses at the gene ends were 4 bases for V and 14 bases for J; bases not matched to a gene: 8. CDR1 is LNHDA and CDR2 is SQIVND in the germline V gene (reference sequence). CDR3 sequence reads: CASSNRGLKSLHF. DNA of the CDR3: TGTGCCAGTAGTAACAGGGGCCTGAAATCCCTCCACTTT.

The chain combines TRBV10-3 with TRBJ2-7, with a possible D match to TRBD1 (5 bases). V was shortened by 0 bases and J by 9 bases, with 15 bases between the two germline ends. This CDR3 contains 14 residues. Per germline, CDR1 ENHRY and CDR2 SYGVKD. CDR3 residues: CAISESMAGKGQYF. In DNA form, the CDR3 reads TGTGCCATCAGTGAGTCGATGGCAGGGAAAGGGCAGTACTTC.

The rearrangement links TRBV12-3 or TRBV12-4 to TRBJ1-1; no clear D. The CDR3 runs to 13 residues. V was clipped by 2 bases and J by 4 bases, with 8 bases between them. The CDR3 bases are TGTGCCAGCAGTTTATGGGGAGGCACTGAAGCTTTCTTT. Protein sequence: CASSLWGGTEAFF.

The V call is TRBV29-1, the J call TRBJ1-2; a weak D match, TRBD1 (6 bases). Germline values: CDR1 SQVTM, CDR2 ANQGSEA. The CDR3 spans 13 residues. V was cut by 3 bases and J by 4 bases, with 12 bases left in between. The CDR3: CSVDQGQGYGYTF. CDR3 DNA sequence: TGCAGCGTTGACCAGGGGCAAGGCTATGGCTACACCTTC.